Listed below are T cell receptor beta chains from one sample, sequenced in a study of identical twins. TCRdb redid the calling of the 5' RACE reads with MiXCR, one entry per CDR3 protein. Of a few hundred thousand distinct CDR3 sequences in the sample, more than 13% were seen once. A further study also used this sample, focusing on yellow fever vaccine responses in identical twins.

Sample: CD4+ T cells sorted from blood. Source of these receptors: a woman under 30 in good health. The CDR3 runs from the conserved cysteine through the conserved F or W. D genes are given only for firm matches. The size field is filled for only some rows; it gives once, few, many or a size class.

clone size	D gene	V gene	J gene	CDR3 DNA	CDR3 protein
few	TRBD2	TRBV7-9	TRBJ2-7	TGTGCCAGCAGCATTTCTAGCGGGGGGACTTGGCAGTACTTC	CASSISSGGTWQYF
few	.	TRBV12-3/TRBV12-4	TRBJ1-2	TGTGCCAGCAGCATTATTGGGTATGGCTACACCTTC	CASSIIGYGYTF
few	TRBD2	TRBV5-1	TRBJ2-5	TGCGCCAGCAGCTTGAGGGCGGGGGTCGCGGAGACCCAGTACTTC	CASSLRAGVAETQYF
few	TRBD2	TRBV7-9	TRBJ2-1	TGTGCCAGCAGCTTAAAGGCGGGACTAGCCTACAATGAGCAGTTCTTC	CASSLKAGLAYNEQFF
.	.	TRBV7-6	TRBJ1-3	TGTGCCAGCAGCTTAAGTGGGTTTCCTGGAAACACCATATATTTT	CASSLSGFPGNTIYF
.	.	TRBV5-1	TRBJ1-1	TGCGCCAGCAGCTTGGGGGGGAGTGTTACTGAAGCTTTCTTT	CASSLGGSVTEAFF
.	.	TRBV7-2	TRBJ2-3	TGTGCCAGCAGCTTAGGGTTACTGGCGGGCACAGATACGCAGTATTTT	CASSLGLLAGTDTQYF
few	.	TRBV10-2	TRBJ2-3	TGCGCCAGCAGCGATGTTGCAGATACGCAGTATTTT	CASSDVADTQYF
.	.	TRBV6-1	TRBJ2-7	TGTGCCAGCAGTGAAGTCGGCCGGATAGGGGAGCAGTACTTC	CASSEVGRIGEQYF
many	.	TRBV5-1	TRBJ2-7	TGCGCCAGCAGCTTGGAGGCCGAGCAGTACTTC	CASSLEAEQYF
.	.	TRBV14	TRBJ2-4	TGTGCCAGCAGCCAAGGCCGGATTCAGTACTTC	CASSQGRIQYF
many	TRBD2	TRBV7-2	TRBJ2-1	TGTGCCAGCAGCTTAGTCTCTAGCGGGTCCTACAATGAGCAGTTCTTC	CASSLVSSGSYNEQFF
.	.	TRBV12-3/TRBV12-4	TRBJ1-5	TGTGCCAGCAGTTTAGCGTGGGGGGCCCAGCCCCAGCATTTT	CASSLAWGAQPQHF
many	TRBD2	TRBV12-3/TRBV12-4	TRBJ2-1	TGTGCCAGCAGTGAAGCAAGCGGGAGCCAGTTCTTC	CASSEASGSQFF
few	TRBD2	TRBV6-5	TRBJ2-2	TGTGCCAGCAGTTCGGGACTAGCGGGAGGGCCCGCCGGGGAGCTGTTTTTT	CASSSGLAGGPAGELFF
few	.	TRBV24-1	TRBJ2-2	TGTGCCACCAGTGATTTCACAGGAACAGCCACCGGGGAGCTGTTTTTT	CATSDFTGTATGELFF
.	TRBD2	TRBV9	TRBJ2-2	TGTGCCAGCAGCGTAGAAGGGACTAGCGTCGGGGAGCTGTTTTTT	CASSVEGTSVGELFF
few	TRBD1	TRBV20-1	TRBJ1-6	TGCAGTGCTAAAGGACAGGGGGGCAATTCACCCCTCCACTTT	CSAKGQGGNSPLHF
.	.	TRBV7-2	TRBJ2-2	TGTGCCAGCAGGTTCACCCAGGGAACCGGGGAGCTGTTTTTT	CASRFTQGTGELFF
.	TRBD2	TRBV9	TRBJ2-2	TGTGCCAGCAGCCCCGAAGGACTAGTGGGCACCGGGGAGCTGTTTTTT	CASSPEGLVGTGELFF
.	TRBD2	TRBV3-1	TRBJ2-5	TGTGCCAGCACTAGCGGGGGGGCCCGGGAGACCCAGTACTTC	CASTSGGARETQYF
few	TRBD2	TRBV7-9	TRBJ2-3	TGTGCCAGCAGCTTAGCCGGTTCTAGCGGGAGTTTGAATACGCAGTATTTT	CASSLAGSSGSLNTQYF
few	.	TRBV7-9	TRBJ2-7	TGTGCCAGCGGAGGGGGGGGCTACGAGCAGTACTTC	CASGGGGYEQYF
few	TRBD2	TRBV6-5	TRBJ2-3	TGTGCCAGCAGTTACTCGGGTCGGCTAGCGGGAGGGCCCTCAGATACGCAGTATTTT	CASSYSGRLAGGPSDTQYF
.	.	TRBV6-5	TRBJ2-7	TGTGCCAGCAGTTACTCGGCCGACGGATCCTACGAGCAGTACTTC	CASSYSADGSYEQYF
.	TRBD1	TRBV5-4	TRBJ2-1	TGTGCCAGCAGCCCGCCGAGGGGGCTCTTCAATGAGCAGTTCTTC	CASSPPRGLFNEQFF
.	.	TRBV12-3/TRBV12-4	TRBJ1-3	TGTGCCAGCGCCCAGGGACATTCCTCTGGAAACACCATATATTTT	CASAQGHSSGNTIYF
.	.	TRBV28	TRBJ1-6	TGTGCCAGCAGTTTTTGGGGATCACCCCTCCACTTT	CASSFWGSPLHF
.	.	TRBV5-6	TRBJ2-1	TGTGCCAGCAGCGTAGTCAGGGCCAATGAGCAGTTCTTC	CASSVVRANEQFF
.	.	TRBV4-3	TRBJ2-7	TGCGCCAGCAGCCAAGCAGGCCAAGCCTACGAGCAGTACTTC	CASSQAGQAYEQYF
many	TRBD2	TRBV5-6	TRBJ2-7	TGTGCCAGCAGCTTATACGGGACTACCTACGAGCAGTACTTC	CASSLYGTTYEQYF
.	TRBD1	TRBV27	TRBJ1-1	TGTGCCAGCAGTAGGAACAGGGGCCCCCTCATGAACACTGAAGCTTTCTTT	CASSRNRGPLMNTEAFF
.	.	TRBV28	TRBJ1-2	TGTGCCAGCAACTCCGGGACGGTACTAGGCTATGGCTACACCTTC	CASNSGTVLGYGYTF
many	.	TRBV5-6	TRBJ2-2	TGTGCCAGCAGCTCCGGTTCCAGGAGCACCGGGGAGCTGTTTTTT	CASSSGSRSTGELFF
.	.	TRBV7-2	TRBJ1-1	TGTGCCAGCAGCCCCGAGGGGGGCGTAGGGGGTACTGAAGCTTTCTTT	CASSPEGGVGGTEAFF
.	TRBD2	TRBV9	TRBJ2-1	TGTGCCAGCAGCGTAGCTCCACTAGCGGGGGGGGCGTTCTTC	CASSVAPLAGGAFF
many	TRBD2	TRBV12-3/TRBV12-4	TRBJ2-7	TGTGCCAGCAGATCAGCGGGAGGTTACGAGCAGTACTTC	CASRSAGGYEQYF
.	TRBD2	TRBV18	TRBJ2-1	TGTGCCAGCTCACCATCCCAAGCGGGGGGGGACAATGAGCAGTTCTTC	CASSPSQAGGDNEQFF
many	TRBD2	TRBV4-2	TRBJ2-1	TGTGCCAGCAGCCAAGATCGGAGACTAGCGGGAGCCCCCAATGAGCAGTTCTTC	CASSQDRRLAGAPNEQFF
many	TRBD2	TRBV7-9	TRBJ2-1	TGTGCCAGCAGCTTCGGCACTAGCGACCATAGCACCTTC	CASSFGTSDHSTF
few	.	TRBV24-1	TRBJ1-5	TGTGCCACCAGTGATACCGGGACTGGATATCAGCCCCAGCATTTT	CATSDTGTGYQPQHF